This T cell receptor beta chain emerged from a study of OX40 agonist ivuxolimab in advanced cancers. Sequencing was performed with immunoSEQ multiplex PCR; in TCRdb, only in-frame clones are kept and a portion is missing. The sample shows under 35,000 clones, 65% to 85% of them seen only once. There are 14 residues in the CDR3. Germline V gives CDR1 MNHEY, CDR2 SMNVEV (reference sequence). The trim removed 8 bases at V and 4 bases at J, leaving 6 bases unmatched. Comment on this clone: Its antigen remains unidentified.

Study-wide results and caveats: Expanded clones tended on average to be more numerous among CD8+ T cells than CD4+.

The input for sequencing was CD4+ or CD8+ T cells sorted from blood, taken in a trial of the OX40 agonist ivuxolimab. The chain is built from TRBV27 and TRBJ2-7; 12 nucleotides match TRBD2. The TCR was taken from an adult with an advanced solid tumor such as melanoma, head and neck, liver or kidney cancer. The CDR3 region has the DNA TGTGCCAGCGGGACTAGCGGGCCTCGGTACGAGCAGTACTTC. As protein: CASGTSGPRYEQYF.